One sample yielded the 13 T cell receptor beta chains listed below, sequenced in a study of T cell changes during pregnancy in multiple sclerosis. Assay: immunoSEQ multiplex PCR; the TCRdb copy retains only in-frame clones and omits some. Among around 30,000 clones listed, around 93% were seen once. The source was CD4+ T cells from peripheral blood mononuclear cells, collected in the second trimester of pregnancy. Receptors originate from a female donor with multiple sclerosis, enrolled in a pregnancy study.

The chain couples TRBV10-2 to TRBJ2-1; no reliable D call. Germline assignment: CDR1 WSHSY and CDR2 SAAADI. V shed 0 bases and J shed 12 bases, with 12 bases lying between them. CDR3 length equals 13 residues. Written as DNA, the CDR3 is TGCGCCAGCAGTGAGTCGAGTCCCCCCGGGCAGTTCTTC. Translating it yields CASSESSPPGQFF.

The rearrangement joins TRBV6-1 to TRBJ2-7, with 10 bases matching TRBD2. The CDR3 sequence is 14 residues long. V gave up 4 bases and J gave up 3 bases; unmatched junction bases: 3. Germline V CDR1 and CDR2: MNHNS, SASEGT. The CDR3 DNA follows: TGTGCCAGCAGTGGAGCGGGAGGGCTCTACGAGCAGTACTTC. Protein: CASSGAGGLYEQYF.

The V call is TRBV6-5, the J call TRBJ2-7, with 14 nucleotides matching TRBD2. V dropped 6 bases and J dropped 5; count of bases not matched to a gene: 3. Germline-derived CDR1 and CDR2 are MNHEY and SVGAGI. This CDR3 contains 14 residues. This chain's CDR3 is CASRTGLAGDEQYF. CDR3 nucleotide sequence: TGTGCCAGCAGGACGGGACTAGCGGGAGACGAGCAGTACTTC.

This CDR3 reads CASSESGTGMNEQFF. The CDR3 DNA sequence: TGTGCCAGCAGTGAATCGGGGACAGGGATGAATGAGCAGTTCTTC. The rearrangement links TRBV25-1 to TRBJ2-1, with 9 bases lining up with TRBD1. V gave up 1 base and J gave up 7 bases; unmatched junction bases: 5. Germline values: CDR1 MGHDK, CDR2 SYGVNS. The CDR3 is 15 amino acids.

The CDR3 DNA reads as TGTGCCAGCAGCCCCGGGACTAGCAACCCCAATGAGCAGTTCTTC. It codes for CASSPGTSNPNEQFF. V and J are TRBV14 and TRBJ2-1, with 9 bases identical to TRBD2. V lost 4 bases, J lost 6 bases, and 7 bases stayed unmatched. Germline CDR1 reads SGHDN; CDR2 reads FVKESK. CDR3 length equals 15 residues.

The CDR3 bases are TGTGCCAGTAGTAGACCGGGACTCCCTTACTACTACGAGCAGTACTTC. Translating gives CASSRPGLPYYYEQYF. This chain connects TRBV19 to TRBJ2-7; possibly TRBD2 for D (6 bases). V shed 4 bases and J shed 3 bases, with 19 bases lying between them. CDR1 is LNHDA and CDR2 is SQIVND in the germline V gene (reference sequence). The CDR3 has 16 residues. The full variable domain, its missing parts supplied by reference TRBV19 and TRBJ2-7, is DGGITQSPKYLFRKEGQNVTLSCEQNLNHDAMYWYRQDPGQGLRLIYYSQIVNDFQKGDIAEGYSVSREKKESFPLTVTSAQKNPTAFYLCASSRPGLPYYYEQYFGPGTRLTVT.

CDR3 sequence: CASSSPQGAVNTEAFF. CDR3 in DNA: TGTGCCAGCAGTTCCCCACAGGGGGCGGTGAACACTGAAGCTTTCTTT. The chain has TRBV28 and TRBJ1-1; 9 bases are a match to TRBD1. V lost 4 bases to trimming and J lost 0 bases; unmatched junction nucleotides: 6. CDR1 is MDHEN and CDR2 is SYDVKM in the germline V gene. This CDR3 has 16 amino acids. The full variable domain, rest sourced from reference TRBV28 and TRBJ1-1, is DVKVTQSSRYLVKRTGEKVFLECVQDMDHENMFWYRQDPGLGLRLIYFSYDVKMKEKGDIPEGYSVSREKKERFSLILESASTNQTSMYLCASSSPQGAVNTEAFFGQGTRLTVV.

The genes are TRBV5-4 and TRBJ1-2, with 11 bases aligning to TRBD1. The CDR3 length is 15 residues. The V gene end was trimmed by 3 bases and the J gene end by 6 bases; junction bases not matched to a gene: 7. Per germline, CDR1 SGHNT and CDR2 YYREEE (reference sequence). CDR3 in DNA: TGTGCCAGCAGCTACCTCGGACAGGGGGCAAATGGCTACACCTTC. Translating it yields CASSYLGQGANGYTF.

The J gene is TRBJ1-2, the V gene TRBV20-1, with D tentatively TRBD1 (5 bases). The germline V gene has CDR1 DFQATT and CDR2 SNEGSKA (reference sequence). This CDR3 region has 10 residues. The CDR3 sequence: CGGVHYGYTF. The CDR3 nucleotides are TGCGGAGGGGTCCACTATGGCTACACCTTC.

The chain has TRBV18 and TRBJ2-7; 11 bases line up with TRBD2. With V trimmed by 6 bases and J by 5 bases, 9 bases remained unmatched. Germline V gene data show CDR1 as KGHSH and CDR2 as LQKENI. CDR3 length: 15 residues. The CDR3 DNA reads TGTGCCAGCTCTGAACTAGCGGGAGCTTCCCACGAGCAGTACTTC. It yields the protein CASSELAGASHEQYF.

The genes are TRBV7-9 and TRBJ2-4; D may be TRBD1 (5 bases). The CDR3 sequence is 15 residues long. Trimming left V 1 base short and J 0 bases short, with 7 bases between. Germline CDR1 reads SEHNR; CDR2 reads FQNEAQ (reference sequence). CDR3 protein: CASSLDRLAKNIQYF. CDR3 in DNA: TGTGCCAGCAGCTTAGACAGGTTAGCCAAAAACATTCAGTACTTC.

The rearrangement uses TRBV5-1 and TRBJ2-1; no reliable D call. Trimming removed 0 bases at V and 6 bases at J, with 7 bases between. The CDR3 covers 13 residues. Germline values: CDR1 SGHRS, CDR2 YFSETQ. The CDR3 region has the DNA TGCGCCAGCAGCTTGGGGGCCGCCAATGAGCAGTTCTTC. This encodes CASSLGAANEQFF.

This chain connects TRBV7-6 to TRBJ2-2, with D possibly being TRBD2 (6 bases). Germline loops: CDR1 SGHVS, CDR2 FNYEAQ. V lost 5 bases to trimming and J lost 2 bases, with 12 bases between them. This CDR3 comprises 15 residues. CDR3 loop: CASSTFSGNTGELFF. In nucleotides, the CDR3 is TGTGCCAGCAGCACCTTTAGCGGTAACACCGGGGAGCTGTTTTTT.